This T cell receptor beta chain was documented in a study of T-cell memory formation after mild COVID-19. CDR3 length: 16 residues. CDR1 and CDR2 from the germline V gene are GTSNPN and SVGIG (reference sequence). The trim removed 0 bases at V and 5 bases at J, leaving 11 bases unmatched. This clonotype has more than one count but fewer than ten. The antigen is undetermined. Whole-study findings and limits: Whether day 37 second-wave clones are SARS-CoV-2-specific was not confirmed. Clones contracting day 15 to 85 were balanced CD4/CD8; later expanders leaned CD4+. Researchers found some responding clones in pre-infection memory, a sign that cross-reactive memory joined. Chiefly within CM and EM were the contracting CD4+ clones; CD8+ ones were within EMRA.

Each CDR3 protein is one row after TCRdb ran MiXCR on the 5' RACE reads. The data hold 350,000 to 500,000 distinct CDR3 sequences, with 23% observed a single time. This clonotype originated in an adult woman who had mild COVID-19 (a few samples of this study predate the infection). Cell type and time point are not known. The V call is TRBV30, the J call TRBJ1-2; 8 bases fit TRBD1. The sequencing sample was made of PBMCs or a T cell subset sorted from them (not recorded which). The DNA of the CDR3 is TGTGCCTGGAGTGTACAGGGGTCGGGACAGGTATATGGCTACACCTTC. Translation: CAWSVQGSGQVYGYTF.